A selection of T cell receptor beta chains follows, all from one sample in a study of T cells in Graves' hyperthyroidism and ophthalmopathy. TCRdb independently ran MiXCR on the multiplex PCR reads; one entry per CDR3 protein. The sample shows some 560,000 distinct CDR3 sequences, about a sixth of them seen only once. Sequencing was done on a sample of blood. These receptors all stem from a woman aged 25 to 39 with Graves' hyperthyroidism. CDR3s include the opening cysteine and the closing phenylalanine or tryptophan. Each record gives: CDR3 length, V gene, clone size, CDR3 protein. Part of the rows lack a size; the others show once, few, many or a class for expanded clones.

>15|TRBV10-2|NA
CASRLQGEVNYEQYF
>14|TRBV20-1|NA
CSASSGALQETQYF
>17|TRBV12-3/TRBV12-4|many
CASSEYSVGAYQETQYF
>16|TRBV6-5|many
CASSYSAGRRLDTQYF
>17|TRBV6-2/TRBV6-3|few
CASSPQHWSSYNSPLHF
>16|TRBV2|many
CASSELGGGRVDTQYF
>17|TRBV11-3|many
CASSPPVASGRNNEQFF
>17|TRBV7-6|NA
CASSLFLAGGPIGEQFF
>12|TRBV2|many
CASSAGAYEQYF
>13|TRBV18|many
CASSPDRDGEQFF
>16|TRBV4-1|few
CASSQYSVPITDTQYF
>14|TRBV5-1|NA
CASSLAVAGVEQFF
>18|TRBV4-1|NA
CASSQTGTGGPAGNTIYF
>14|TRBV20-1|few
CSARGLRVLNGYTF
>13|TRBV20-1|many
CSAIREGLLEQYF
>14|TRBV27|many
CASSLFLQSTEAFF
>17|TRBV27|many
CASTKTARTGEIDEQYF
>15|TRBV10-3|many
CAIRPGTDLGQPQHF
>13|TRBV2|NA
CASQRQGVNEQFF
>12|TRBV10-1|few
CASSGAGGEQFF
>12|TRBV28|many
CASSSRFNEAFF
>19|TRBV20-1|NA
CSASGQGVFLGSGTDTQYF
>14|TRBV4-1|few
CASTWDRGFGELFF
>15|TRBV27|NA
CASSPGHGVNTEAFF
>13|TRBV10-3|many
CAISVVGGETQYF
>13|TRBV13|many
CACRQTSTDTQYF
>18|TRBV11-1|NA
CASSYGDRGTTNTGELFF
>14|TRBV12-3/TRBV12-4|many
CASSKGSGNQPQHF
>15|TRBV7-2|many
CASSRTSGLYNEQFF
>13|TRBV18|NA
CASSPRRAYEQYF
>14|TRBV6-1|few
CASTIGVTNYGYTF
>15|TRBV7-6|few
CASSLTGGEYNEQFF
>15|TRBV27|once
CASNTRLAVSYEQYF
>11|TRBV20-1|NA
CSASWGAEQYF
>17|TRBV3-1|NA
CASSQDYGTSRYNEQFF
>13|TRBV18|few
CASSPPLVYTQYF
>15|TRBV5-6|NA
CASSRLVPATDTQYF
>13|TRBV19|NA
CASSIEGKETQYF
>16|TRBV11-1|few
CASSLWGGRGTDTQYF
>14|TRBV29-1|many
CSDRIDRENTEAFF
>15|TRBV18|NA
CASSSGLAFFGELFF
>16|TRBV7-3|NA
CASSLTGLGGYNEQFF
>15|TRBV9|few
CASSVGGTRDNEQFF
>16|TRBV4-2|NA
CASSRRGLAGTYEQYF
>17|TRBV28|many
CASSPPSGRSASYEQYF
>14|TRBV20-1|many
CSARNRDDSYEQYF
>12|TRBV11-2|NA
CASSPRTSSRYF
>12|TRBV7-9|NA
CAGSSYTGELFF
>15|TRBV24-1|NA
CATSDGTARNQPQHF
>13|TRBV27|many
CASSGGGTGELFF
>12|TRBV27|many
CAVRQALGEQFF
>12|TRBV20-1|many
CSAVPGADTQYF